One and the same sample provided the 19 T cell receptor beta chains below, sequenced in a study of blood T cell repertoires in COVID-19. This table comes from immunoSEQ multiplex PCR, and its TCRdb copy is limited to in-frame clones, with some not included. The table records over 200,000 clones, under 90% of them present only once. Sequences were obtained from peripheral blood. Receptors originate from a woman between 40 and 55 years old with active or convalescent COVID-19.

The V gene is TRBV4-3, the J gene TRBJ1-2, with TRBD1 matching over 7 bases. V lost 4 bases, J lost 4 bases, and 12 bases stayed unmatched. Germline CDR1 reads LGHNA; CDR2 reads YSLEER. The CDR3 consists of 16 residues. The CDR3 reads CASSPSGQGGLYGYTF. CDR3 nucleotides: TGCGCCAGCAGCCCTTCCGGGCAGGGGGGACTCTATGGCTACACCTTC.

This clone has a single count. V and J are TRBV5-6 and TRBJ1-4, with 7 bases aligning to TRBD1. Germline V gene data show CDR1 as SGHDT and CDR2 as YYEEEE. Unmatched junction bases numbered 1, after V lost 0 bases and J lost 2 bases. CDR3 length: 15 amino acids. This CDR3 is CASSLVGGTNEKLFF. The CDR3 DNA reads TGTGCCAGCAGCTTGGTAGGGGGCACTAATGAAAAACTGTTTTTT.

The chain uses TRBV18 and TRBJ1-1; D may be TRBD1 (5 bases). This CDR3 region has 14 residues. Germline V gene data show CDR1 as KGHSH and CDR2 as LQKENI. V was clipped by 2 bases and J by 1 base, with 8 bases between them. The CDR3 coding sequence is TGTGCCAGCTCACCAACAGGATCGAACACTGAAGCTTTCTTT. Amino acid sequence: CASSPTGSNTEAFF.

The rearrangement links TRBV15 to TRBJ2-1, with 7 bases lining up with TRBD2. This CDR3 contains 14 residues. Germline CDR1 and CDR2: LNHNV and YYDKDF (reference sequence). V was clipped by 5 bases and J by 10 bases; unmatched bases: 11. The CDR3 bases are TGTGCCACCAGCGCTGGACTAGTTTCTATAGAGCAGTTCTTC. Translating it yields CATSAGLVSIEQFF.

This clone came up once. The chain combines TRBV7-3 with TRBJ2-5, with 8 bases that match TRBD1. The J segment lost 3 bases and the V segment lost 4 bases, leaving 4 bases of the junction unmatched. Germline V gene data show CDR1 as SGHTA and CDR2 as FQGTGA. CDR3 length: 14 amino acids. The CDR3 here is CASSSDRVKETQYF. CDR3 coding DNA: TGTGCCAGCAGCTCGGACAGGGTAAAAGAGACCCAGTACTTC.

This clone was seen a single time. The chain is built from TRBV15 and TRBJ1-2; D is possibly TRBD1 (5 bases). This CDR3 has 17 amino acids. V was trimmed by 0 bases and J by 0 bases, leaving 14 bases between them. Per germline, CDR1 LNHNV and CDR2 YYDKDF (reference sequence). CDR3 coding DNA: TGTGCCACCAGCAGAGATCAGCAGGGCTTGGCTAACTATGGCTACACCTTC. It codes for CATSRDQQGLANYGYTF.

The rearrangement links TRBV5-5 to TRBJ1-2; tentatively, D is TRBD1 (5 bases). In germline, CDR1 is SGHKS, CDR2 YYEKEE (reference sequence). The V gene lost 4 bases and the J gene lost 6 bases, with 16 bases spanning the gap. This CDR3 has 14 amino acids. The CDR3 DNA reads as TGTGCCAGCAGCCGTGACAGTTACTACGATGGCTACACCTTC. It translates to CASSRDSYYDGYTF.

The CDR3 DNA follows: TGTGCCAGCAGTACCCCGGACAGCCCGATCGAAGCTTTCTTT. Translated, it gives CASSTPDSPIEAFF. J is TRBJ1-1 and V is TRBV28; tentatively, D is TRBD1 (6 bases). CDR3 length: 14 residues. Per the germline V gene, CDR1 is MDHEN and CDR2 is SYDVKM. Trimming took 5 bases from V and 8 from J, leaving 18 bases between them.

This chain links TRBV9 with TRBJ2-1; 7 positions agree with TRBD2. Trimming at V came to 0 bases and at J to 10 bases, leaving 7 bases not matched to a gene. CDR1 is SGDLS and CDR2 is YYNGEE in the germline V gene. There are 14 residues in the CDR3. CDR3 loop: CASSVGFPGGEQFF. CDR3 bases: TGTGCCAGCAGCGTAGGGTTTCCGGGAGGCGAGCAGTTCTTC.

This clone came up a few times. CDR3: CASRPDRAEAFF. The CDR3 nucleotides are TGCGCCAGCAGACCGGACAGGGCGGAAGCTTTCTTT. This sequence joins TRBV5-1 and TRBJ1-1, with 8 bases lining up with TRBD1. Germline trimming cut 5 bases from V and 8 bases from J; bases unmatched to any gene: 5. This CDR3 is built from 12 residues. CDR1 and CDR2 (germline): SGHRS, YFSETQ.

The V gene is TRBV4-3, the J gene TRBJ1-5; a possible D gene is TRBD1 (6 bases). Germline V gene data show CDR1 as LGHNA and CDR2 as YSLEER. CDR3 length: 17 amino acids. Trimming pared 0 bases from V and 0 bases from J, leaving 12 bases between. DNA for the CDR3: TGCGCCAGCAGCCAAGATTTTTTAGGGGGTAGCAATCAGCCCCAGCATTTT. The encoded protein is CASSQDFLGGSNQPQHF.

Concerning this clone itself: The same CDR3 can be traced to other DNA sequences in this sample. This chain joins TRBV5-1 and TRBJ2-5; the D gene is possibly TRBD1 (6 bases). The CDR3 extends over 14 amino acids. Germline V gene sequence: CDR1 SGHRS, CDR2 YFSETQ. Trimming pared 3 bases from V and 1 base from J, leaving 10 bases between. CDR3 in amino acids: CASSSGQPQETQYF. The CDR3 DNA is TGCGCCAGCAGCTCCGGACAGCCCCAAGAGACCCAGTACTTC.

CDR3 sequence: CASSQRNEQYF. The CDR3 bases are TGTGCCAGCAGCCAGCGGAACGAGCAGTACTTC. V gene TRBV6-2 or TRBV6-3 combines with J gene TRBJ2-7, with D perhaps matching TRBD2 (5 bases). CDR3 length: 11 residues. Germline loops: CDR1 MNHEY, CDR2 SVGEGT. The V end was cut by 6 bases, the J end by 5 bases, with 8 bases between.

Turning to this clone: The junction shows a germline mismatch at one end, possibly a read error. The chain recombines TRBV7-7 with TRBJ1-5; TRBD1 matches at 7 bases. Germline V gene sequence: CDR1 SSHAT, CDR2 FNYEAQ (reference sequence). CDR3 length equals 15 residues. Here the CDR3 reads CASSFLATGNQPQHF. In DNA, the CDR3 is TGTGCTAGCAGCTTCCTAGCGACAGGGAATCAGCCCCAGCATTTT.

This clone has a single count. The rearrangement uses TRBV6-2 or TRBV6-3 and TRBJ1-1, with TRBD1 matching over 8 bases. Germline-derived CDR1 and CDR2 are MNHEY and SVGEGT. The CDR3 is made up of 17 amino acids. Unmatched junction bases numbered 11, after V lost 0 bases and J lost 5 bases. The CDR3 region has the DNA TGTGCCAGCAGTTACTCCAGGGGGCGCGAGTACCGAACTGAAGCTTTCTTT. It codes for CASSYSRGREYRTEAFF.

CDR3 residues: CASSGGTSGKQYNEQFF. The CDR3 DNA reads TGTGCCAGCAGCGGCGGGACTAGCGGGAAACAGTACAATGAGCAGTTCTTC. The rearrangement joins TRBV5-4 to TRBJ2-1, with TRBD2 matching 13 bases. V lost 4 bases, J lost 4 bases, and 8 bases stayed unmatched. Germline values: CDR1 SGHNT, CDR2 YYREEE (reference sequence). This CDR3 has 17 amino acids.

This clone was detected a few times. The rearrangement links TRBV4-1 to TRBJ2-7; TRBD1 matches 10 bases. Germline V lookup: CDR1 MGHRA, CDR2 YSYEKL. The CDR3 extends over 16 amino acids. The V segment lost 5 bases and the J segment 2 bases; nucleotides outside the gene matches: 9. CDR3 DNA: TGCGCCAGCAGCGAAGGAGGACAGGGGGTACCCTACGAGCAGTACTTC. Its protein product is CASSEGGQGVPYEQYF.

The V call is TRBV10-3, the J call TRBJ2-7; 12 bases match TRBD1. This CDR3 comprises 19 residues. V gave up 0 bases and J gave up 5 bases; unmatched junction bases: 14. Germline loops: CDR1 ENHRY, CDR2 SYGVKD. DNA of the CDR3: TGTGCCATCAGTGAGTCGGGACAGGGGGCGAGTGGCGGGAGTAACGAGCAGTACTTC. Translated, it gives CAISESGQGASGGSNEQYF.

This chain joins TRBV9 and TRBJ1-2, with a weak D call TRBD1 (5 bases). The CDR3 loop spans 15 amino acids. V was shortened by 0 bases and J by 4 bases, with 13 bases between the two germline ends. Looked up from germline, CDR1 is SGDLS and CDR2 is YYNGEE. The CDR3 is CASSVAGAWSYGYTF. CDR3 sequence (DNA): TGTGCCAGCAGCGTAGCTGGGGCTTGGTCCTATGGCTACACCTTC.